What follows are 30 T cell receptor beta chains derived from one specimen sequenced in a study of T-cell reconstitution after alpha-beta-depleted transplantation in children. Researchers prepared the TCRbeta library using unique molecular identifiers, the study reports. From the PCR reads, TCRdb called clonotypes with MiXCR, one entry per CDR3 protein. The table records more than 400,000 distinct CDR3 sequences, roughly 44% of them present only once. Specimen: PBMCs, collected before TCRalphabeta/CD19-depleted stem cell transplant. All receptors come from a girl between 2 and 10 years old with aplastic anemia, due to receive a stem cell transplant.

The chain couples TRBV20-1 to TRBJ2-7; weak D call: TRBD2 (5 bases). This CDR3 region has 14 residues. Deletions cut 0 bases from V and 3 bases from J, with 12 bases between. CDR1 is DFQATT and CDR2 is SNEGSKA in the germline V gene (reference sequence). The CDR3 sequence: CSAREFEGIYEQYF. CDR3 nucleotide sequence: TGCAGTGCTAGAGAGTTCGAGGGAATCTACGAGCAGTACTTC.

This clonotype was observed a handful of times. The gene calls are TRBV10-2 and TRBJ2-3; no definite D call. The CDR3 has 15 amino acids. Trimming left V 0 bases short and J 0 bases short, with 7 bases between. Germline CDR1 is WSHSY and CDR2 is SAAADI. The CDR3 loop reads CASSESTASTDTQYF. CDR3 sequence (DNA): TGCGCCAGCAGTGAGTCTACAGCTAGCACAGATACGCAGTATTTT.

The genes are TRBV4-1 and TRBJ1-1, with TRBD1 identical over 7 bases. Germline loops: CDR1 MGHRA, CDR2 YSYEKL. The CDR3 is 16 amino acids. J gave up 5 bases and V 1 base, and 10 bases lay outside the gene matches. CDR3 protein: CASSQVGYRGWTEAFF. The CDR3 DNA sequence: TGCGCCAGCAGCCAAGTTGGGTACAGGGGATGGACTGAAGCTTTCTTT.

This clonotype has only a few counts. This chain links TRBV7-2 with TRBJ2-1, with D possibly matching TRBD2 (5 bases). This CDR3 region has 14 residues. V lost 5 bases to trimming and J lost 3 bases, with 11 bases between them. The germline V gene encodes CDR1 SGHTA and CDR2 FQGNSA. In nucleotides, the CDR3 is TGTGCCAGCAGCGGAGGAAGGGTCTACAATGAGCAGTTCTTC. This gives the protein CASSGGRVYNEQFF.

This clonotype was counted ten times or more. CDR3 loop: CASSTGVTYNEQFF. CDR3 nucleotide sequence: TGTGCCAGCAGTACGGGAGTAACGTACAATGAGCAGTTCTTC. The rearrangement links TRBV27 to TRBJ2-1; weak D call: TRBD2 (6 bases). The germline V and J ends were trimmed by 5 bases and 4 bases, with 12 bases remaining between them. The CDR3 has 14 amino acids. Germline V gene data show CDR1 as MNHEY and CDR2 as SMNVEV (reference sequence).

The chain combines TRBV29-1 with TRBJ2-3; weak D call: TRBD1 (6 bases). Looked up from germline, CDR1 is SQVTM and CDR2 is ANQGSEA. This CDR3 has 14 residues. The germline V and J ends were trimmed by 5 bases and 0 bases, with 12 bases remaining between them. The CDR3 reads CSVWGLASTDTQYF. The CDR3 DNA follows: TGCAGCGTTTGGGGGCTGGCTAGCACAGATACGCAGTATTTT.

The genes are TRBV29-1 and TRBJ1-2; the D gene is possibly TRBD1 (5 bases). The CDR3 covers 13 residues. Deletions cut 7 bases from V and 2 bases from J, with 14 bases between. CDR1 is SQVTM, CDR2 ANQGSEA, per germline. CDR3 loop: CSAERRANYGYTF. The CDR3 DNA is TGCAGCGCCGAACGCAGGGCCAACTATGGCTACACCTTC. The full variable domain, its missing parts supplied by reference TRBV29-1 and TRBJ1-2, is SAVISQKPSRDICQRGTSLTIQCQVDSQVTMMFWYRQQPGQSLTLIATANQGSEATYESGFVIDKFPISRPNLTFSTLTVSNMSPEDSSIYLCSAERRANYGYTFGSGTRLTVV.

Details on this clonotype: The junction departs from the called germline gene at one end, perhaps through a read error. The chain links TRBV7-2 to TRBJ1-4, with D unclear. The CDR3 is 12 amino acids. In germline, CDR1 is SGHTA, CDR2 FQGNSA. The CDR3, as DNA: TGTGCCAGCGGCTTAAAAAATGAAAAACTGTTTTTT. This translates into CASGLKNEKLFF.

This clonotype was seen only a few times. J is TRBJ2-7 and V is TRBV19; tentatively, D is TRBD1 or TRBD2 (5 bases each). Looked up from germline, CDR1 is LNHDA and CDR2 is SQIVND (reference sequence). The V end was cut by 4 bases, the J end by 6 bases, with 13 bases between. This CDR3 contains 13 residues. The CDR3 nucleotides read TGTGCCAGTAGTAAGGGGACGCGAGGCGAGCAGTACTTC. Encoded protein: CASSKGTRGEQYF.

This clonotype was seen a handful of times. The V gene is TRBV13, the J gene TRBJ1-2; the D is unclear. CDR1 PRHDT and CDR2 FYEKMQ come from the germline V gene (reference sequence). V was clipped by 5 bases and J by 2 bases, with 18 bases between them. The CDR3 spans 16 residues. The CDR3 loop is CASSRKIDGMNYGYTF. The CDR3 DNA follows: TGTGCCAGCAGCCGAAAAATCGACGGTATGAACTATGGCTACACCTTC.

The chain is built from TRBV7-9 and TRBJ1-2; a possible D gene is TRBD1 (5 bases). Germline V lookup: CDR1 SEHNR, CDR2 FQNEAQ (reference sequence). V was trimmed by 0 bases and J by 8 bases, leaving 10 bases between them. CDR3 length equals 13 residues. CDR3 sequence (DNA): TGTGCCAGCAGCTTAGCGAATGGGGCGGGCTACACCTTC. Its translation is CASSLANGAGYTF.

The chain joins TRBV7-9 to TRBJ1-2; D possibly corresponds to TRBD1 (6 bases). Trimming pared 4 bases from V and 8 bases from J, leaving 20 bases between. Germline V CDR1 and CDR2: SEHNR, FQNEAQ (reference sequence). The length of the CDR3 is 15 residues. Here the CDR3 reads CASSSPPDSFSGYTF. In DNA, the CDR3 is TGTGCCAGCAGCTCCCCACCGGACAGCTTTTCCGGCTACACCTTC.

V and J are TRBV20-1 and TRBJ2-1; 15 bases align to TRBD2. Germline trimming cut 4 bases from V and 10 bases from J; bases unmatched to any gene: 11. This CDR3 is 16 amino acids long. Per germline, CDR1 DFQATT and CDR2 SNEGSKA (reference sequence). The CDR3 reads CSATGLAGGRYKEQFF. The CDR3 nucleotides read TGCAGTGCTACCGGACTAGCGGGAGGGCGTTATAAGGAGCAGTTCTTC.

V and J are TRBV14 and TRBJ2-6; D gene unclear. V shed 2 bases and J shed 3 bases, with 5 bases lying between them. Germline loops: CDR1 SGHDN, CDR2 FVKESK. This CDR3 has 14 amino acids. The CDR3 DNA reads as TGTGCCAGCAGCCAACCGTTTGGGGCCAACGTCCTGACTTTC. As protein: CASSQPFGANVLTF.

This clonotype was seen more than once but under ten times. The rearrangement joins TRBV5-1 to TRBJ2-1; no firm D call. Germline V gene data show CDR1 as SGHRS and CDR2 as YFSETQ. The CDR3 loop spans 13 amino acids. V was pared by 4 bases and J by 8 bases, with 13 bases between. The CDR3 DNA reads TGCGCCAGCAGCCCTCTTCAACCCCATGAGCAGTTCTTC. It yields the protein CASSPLQPHEQFF.

This clonotype was seen at least ten times. V usage is TRBV20-1 and J usage is TRBJ2-5; 7 bases are a match to TRBD2. The germline V gene has CDR1 DFQATT and CDR2 SNEGSKA (reference sequence). This CDR3 is 14 amino acids long. V shed 1 base, J shed 4 bases, and the junction held 6 bases outside the gene matches. The CDR3 DNA is TGCAGTGCTAGAGTGAACGGGAGGAGAGAGACCCAGTACTTC. It is translated as CSARVNGRRETQYF.

This clonotype was detected many times. The genes are TRBV29-1 and TRBJ2-3; no definite D call. Trimming shortened V by 2 bases and J by 5 bases, and 8 bases separated the two germline ends. Per the germline V gene, CDR1 is SQVTM and CDR2 is ANQGSEA. CDR3 length: 12 residues. In DNA form, the CDR3 reads TGCAGCGTTGAAAGGTCCGGAGATACGCAGTATTTT. This sequence encodes CSVERSGDTQYF.

The genes are TRBV6-2 or TRBV6-3 and TRBJ2-3; 8 bases are a match to TRBD2. This CDR3 spans 15 amino acids. CDR1 and CDR2 from the germline V gene are MNHEY and SVGEGT. The trim removed 2 bases at V and 5 bases at J, leaving 6 bases unmatched. The CDR3 loop is CASSYREGTVDTQYF. The CDR3 DNA sequence: TGTGCCAGCAGTTACCGGGAGGGCACGGTAGATACGCAGTATTTT.

The table lists this clonotype with many counts. The chain combines TRBV28 with TRBJ1-2, with TRBD1 matching over 7 bases. Trimming removed 8 bases from V and 3 bases from J; junction bases left unmatched: 6. Per germline, CDR1 MDHEN and CDR2 SYDVKM. The CDR3 contains 13 residues. CDR3 amino acids: CASADRVYYGYTF. CDR3 sequence (DNA): TGTGCCAGCGCTGACAGGGTCTACTATGGCTACACCTTC.

The chain couples TRBV10-3 to TRBJ2-3; perhaps TRBD2 as D (6 bases). The length of the CDR3 is 14 residues. Germline-derived CDR1 and CDR2 are ENHRY and SYGVKD. Trimming removed 6 bases from V and 3 bases from J, with 13 bases in between. This CDR3 reads CAISGPGGTDTQYF. For the CDR3, the DNA is TGTGCCATCAGCGGGCCCGGGGGAACAGATACGCAGTATTTT.

The chain recombines TRBV20-1 with TRBJ2-3, with unresolved D. This CDR3 has 13 amino acids. The V end lost 4 bases, the J end lost 2 bases, and 10 bases lay between the germline ends. Looked up from germline, CDR1 is DFQATT and CDR2 is SNEGSKA (reference sequence). Here the CDR3 DNA reads TGCAGTGCTATCGTGGGTTTCACAGATACGCAGTATTTT. It is translated as CSAIVGFTDTQYF.

This clonotype turned up a few times. This sequence joins TRBV10-3 and TRBJ1-2, with D possibly matching TRBD1 (5 bases). V was trimmed by 9 bases and J by 3 bases, leaving 8 bases between them. CDR1 is ENHRY and CDR2 is SYGVKD in the germline V gene. This CDR3 has 11 amino acids. The DNA of the CDR3 is TGTGCCATTCAGGGCTACTATGGCTACACCTTC. Translation: CAIQGYYGYTF.

The chain couples TRBV5-1 to TRBJ2-2; D could derive from TRBD1 or TRBD2 (6 bases each). Germline-derived CDR1 and CDR2 are SGHRS and YFSETQ. Trimming pared 7 bases from V and 13 bases from J, leaving 26 bases between. This CDR3 has 15 amino acids. The CDR3 DNA sequence: TGCGCCAGCTCCGAGGGGGGCCCGGGGATATTCGGGCTGTTTTTT. Translating it yields CASSEGGPGIFGLFF.

In this sample, this clonotype turned up a few times. The V call is TRBV29-1, the J call TRBJ1-2, with D unresolved. The CDR3 covers 13 residues. Trimming took off 2 bases at V and 5 bases at J, with 12 bases between the two ends. Germline loops: CDR1 SQVTM, CDR2 ANQGSEA. CDR3 in DNA: TGCAGCGTTGAAAACTTGGATCGGTATGGCTACACCTTC. It yields the protein CSVENLDRYGYTF. Variable domain in full (rest from reference TRBV29-1 and TRBJ1-2): SAVISQKPSRDICQRGTSLTIQCQVDSQVTMMFWYRQQPGQSLTLIATANQGSEATYESGFVIDKFPISRPNLTFSTLTVSNMSPEDSSIYLCSVENLDRYGYTFGSGTRLTVV.

The genes are TRBV12-3 or TRBV12-4 and TRBJ2-1; D is undetermined. V was shortened by 3 bases and J by 15 bases, with 15 bases between the two germline ends. The CDR3 sequence is 12 residues long. The CDR3 reads CASSLERPDLFF. The CDR3 bases are TGTGCCAGCAGTTTGGAACGGCCGGACCTGTTCTTC.

This chain uses TRBV7-2 with TRBJ2-5; the D gene is possibly TRBD1 (5 bases). Trimming removed 1 base at V and 4 bases at J, with 7 bases between. Germline CDR1 SGHTA, CDR2 FQGNSA. The CDR3 is made up of 13 amino acids. The CDR3 DNA reads TGTGCCAGCAGCTTAGGACAGTTAGAGACCCAGTACTTC. Residues: CASSLGQLETQYF. The entire variable domain, with the rest obtained from reference TRBV7-2 and TRBJ2-5, is as follows: GAGVSQSPSNKVTEKGKDVELRCDPISGHTALYWYRQSLGQGLEFLIYFQGNSAPDKSGLPSDRFSAERTGGSVSTLTIQRTQQEDSAVYLCASSLGQLETQYFGPGTRLLVL.

Ten or more counts support this clonotype. An end of the junction does not agree with germline; a read error may underlie this. The chain has TRBV2 and TRBJ2-5; 10 positions agree with TRBD2. CDR3 size: 14 residues. Germline V gene sequence: CDR1 SNHLY, CDR2 FYNNEI. In DNA, the CDR3 is TGTGCCAGCAGTCAAGCGGGAGGGCGAGAGACCCAGTACTTC. The encoded protein is CASSQAGGRETQYF.

The rearrangement joins TRBV12-3 or TRBV12-4 to TRBJ2-7; 12 nucleotides agree with TRBD1. The CDR3 length is 16 residues. J gave up 6 bases and V 5 bases, and 11 bases lay outside the gene matches. CDR3 protein: CASSNRDRGHSGEQYF. DNA for the CDR3: TGTGCCAGCAGTAACCGGGACAGGGGGCATTCGGGCGAGCAGTACTTC.

The chain employs TRBV7-2 and TRBJ1-1; D is undetermined. The CDR3 has 15 residues. Germline CDR1 reads SGHTA; CDR2 reads FQGNSA. The ends were cut back, 10 bases at V and 10 bases at J, with 28 bases in the middle. In DNA, the CDR3 is TGTGCCACCGTCAGCCCCGGGGTTAAGAAAAAGGGAGCTTTCTTT. This codes for CATVSPGVKKKGAFF.

This clonotype came up a few times. This sequence joins TRBV7-6 and TRBJ2-3; 9 nucleotides line up with TRBD2. CDR1 is SGHVS, CDR2 FNYEAQ, per germline. The V segment lost 2 bases and the J segment 4 bases; nucleotides outside the gene matches: 4. This CDR3 has 15 amino acids. DNA of the CDR3: TGTGCCAGCAGCTTAAGCGGGGGGCGGGCAGATACGCAGTATTTT. Translation gives CASSLSGGRADTQYF.